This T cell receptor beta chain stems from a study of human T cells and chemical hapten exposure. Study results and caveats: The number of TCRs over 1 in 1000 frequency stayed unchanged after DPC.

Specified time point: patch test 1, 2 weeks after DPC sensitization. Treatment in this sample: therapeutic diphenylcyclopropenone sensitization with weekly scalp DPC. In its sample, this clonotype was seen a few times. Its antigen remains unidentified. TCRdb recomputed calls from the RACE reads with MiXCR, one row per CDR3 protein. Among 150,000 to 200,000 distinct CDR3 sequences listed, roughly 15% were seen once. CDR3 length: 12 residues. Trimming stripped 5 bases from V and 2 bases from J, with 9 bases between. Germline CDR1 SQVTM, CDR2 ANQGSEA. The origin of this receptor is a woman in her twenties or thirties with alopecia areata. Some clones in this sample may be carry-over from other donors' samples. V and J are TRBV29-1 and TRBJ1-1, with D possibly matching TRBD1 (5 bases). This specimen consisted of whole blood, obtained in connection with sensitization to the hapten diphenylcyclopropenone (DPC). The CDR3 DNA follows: TGCAGCGTTTTAGGGGACAACACTGAAGCTTTCTTT. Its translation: CSVLGDNTEAFF.